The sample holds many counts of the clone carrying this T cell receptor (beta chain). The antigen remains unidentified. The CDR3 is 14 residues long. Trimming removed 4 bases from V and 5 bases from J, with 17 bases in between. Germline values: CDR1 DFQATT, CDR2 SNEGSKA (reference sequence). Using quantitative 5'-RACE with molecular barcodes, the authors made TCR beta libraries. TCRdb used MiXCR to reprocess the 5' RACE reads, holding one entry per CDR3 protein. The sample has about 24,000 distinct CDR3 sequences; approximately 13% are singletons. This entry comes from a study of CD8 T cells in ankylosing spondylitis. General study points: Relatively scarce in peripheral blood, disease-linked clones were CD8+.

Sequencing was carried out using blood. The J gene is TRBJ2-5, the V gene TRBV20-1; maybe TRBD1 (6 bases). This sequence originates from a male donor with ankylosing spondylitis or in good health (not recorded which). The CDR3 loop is CSAKPTGRRETQYF. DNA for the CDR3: TGCAGTGCTAAACCGACAGGCCGTAGGGAGACCCAGTACTTC.